This entry is about one T cell receptor (beta chain). The data are from a study of technical replicates of blood from a few donors. Sequencing was performed with immunoSEQ multiplex PCR; in TCRdb, only in-frame clones are kept and a portion is missing. The table records 55,000 to 80,000 clones, roughly 98% of them present only once. Germline-derived CDR1 and CDR2 are MDHEN and SYDVKM. V dropped 4 bases and J dropped 4 bases, with 19 bases sitting between them. This CDR3 is 16 amino acids long. The sample consisted of T cells isolated from PBMCs. The receptor was derived from a human donor in good health. J is TRBJ1-1 and V is TRBV28, with a possible D match to TRBD1 (5 bases). CDR3 sequence (DNA): TGTGCCAGCAGTTCCGGTGCGGCAGGGATGAGCACTGAAGCTTTCTTT. This translates into CASSSGAAGMSTEAFF.